The 7 T cell receptor beta chains below all came from one sample that was sequenced in a study of cytomegalovirus exposure and HLA in healthy donors. The PCR ran on 60 Vbeta and 13 Jbeta primers. TCRdb's table, derived via immunoSEQ multiplex PCR, lists solely in-frame clones and lacks some. In the table there are more than 150,000 clones, about 85% of which are singletons. The specimen was PBMCs. The receptors derive from a woman between 18 and 30 years old in good health and CMV-seronegative.

This clone was detected a few times. This sequence joins TRBV4-3 and TRBJ2-1, with TRBD2 matching over 8 bases. Germline-derived CDR1 and CDR2 are LGHNA and YSLEER. This CDR3 contains 16 residues. After removal of 3 bases from V and 0 bases from J, the junction contained 4 bases not matched to a gene. The CDR3 protein is CASSQVAGSSYNEQFF. The CDR3 region has the DNA TGCGCCAGCAGCCAGGTAGCGGGGAGCTCCTACAATGAGCAGTTCTTC.

V and J are TRBV7-9 and TRBJ1-2; D may be TRBD1 (5 bases). The CDR3 has 15 residues. V lost 5 bases and J 4 bases, leaving 17 bases between the germline ends. CDR1 and CDR2 from the germline V gene are SEHNR and FQNEAQ (reference sequence). This CDR3 reads CASSPGGRRAYGYTF. The CDR3 coding sequence is TGTGCCAGCAGCCCCGGGGGTCGGAGAGCCTATGGCTACACCTTC.

The V and J genes are TRBV4-3 and TRBJ2-5; 7 nucleotides match TRBD1. This CDR3 is 16 amino acids long. Looked up from germline, CDR1 is LGHNA and CDR2 is YSLEER. The V segment lost 4 bases and the J segment 1 base; nucleotides outside the gene matches: 9. The chain's CDR3 is CASSLHRDRGQETQYF. The CDR3 region has the DNA TGCGCCAGCAGCCTTCACCGGGACAGAGGCCAAGAGACCCAGTACTTC.

This clone was recorded a few times. The J gene is TRBJ2-2, the V gene TRBV2; 10 bases fit TRBD1. From germline, CDR1 is SNHLY and CDR2 FYNNEI. The V segment lost 6 bases and the J segment 2 bases; nucleotides outside the gene matches: 6. The CDR3 consists of 16 residues. This CDR3 reads CASSDDRGRNTGELFF. The CDR3 coding sequence is TGTGCCAGCAGCGATGACAGGGGGCGCAACACCGGGGAGCTGTTTTTT.

This clone occurred once. The chain joins TRBV2 to TRBJ2-5, with D perhaps matching TRBD1 (5 bases). The germline V and J ends were trimmed by 6 bases and 5 bases, with 7 bases remaining between them. The CDR3 runs to 11 residues. Germline values: CDR1 SNHLY, CDR2 FYNNEI. CDR3 amino acids: CASRTAETQYF. DNA for the CDR3: TGTGCCAGCAGGACAGCCGAGACCCAGTACTTC.

The gene calls are TRBV7-9 and TRBJ2-2; 9 nucleotides agree with TRBD1. Germline CDR1 is SEHNR and CDR2 is FQNEAQ (reference sequence). The CDR3 totals 17 residues. The junction had 10 bases not matched to a gene; V was cut back by 7 bases and J by 1 base. The CDR3 DNA is TGTGCCAGCAAAACACTAAAGGGACAGGGGAACACCGGGGAGCTGTTTTTT. Translated: CASKTLKGQGNTGELFF. The full variable domain, its missing parts supplied by reference TRBV7-9 and TRBJ2-2, is DTGVSQNPRHKITKRGQNVTFRCDPISEHNRLYWYRQTLGQGPEFLTYFQNEAQLEKSRLLSDRFSAERPKGSFSTLEIQRTEQGDSAMYLCASKTLKGQGNTGELFFGEGSRLTVL.

The chain recombines TRBV5-1 with TRBJ2-5; 10 positions match TRBD2. The end of the DNA fits TRBJ2-7 better, so the J call may be wrong. The CDR3 loop spans 16 amino acids. The germline gives CDR1 SGHRS, CDR2 YFSETQ. The CDR3 DNA sequence: TGCGCCAGCAGCCCCCTCAGTAGCGGGGGGAGGTACGAGCAGTACTTC. Amino acids: CASSPLSSGGRYEQYF.